This T cell receptor (beta chain) was sequenced for a study of regulatory T cells in long-lasting Graves disease. Construction of TCR beta libraries relied on iRepertoire HTBI primers and on Arm-PCR targeting CDR3 regions. TCRdb used MiXCR to reprocess the multiplex PCR reads, holding one entry per CDR3 protein. The sample lists roughly 420,000 distinct CDR3 sequences; approximately 16% were seen once. Time point indicated: newly diagnosed GD, antithyroid drugs for less than 3 months. The TCR library was made from RNA that had been extracted from PBMCs in TRIzol. Under American Thyroid Association guidelines, Graves' disease was diagnosed. Broader study findings: Persistent disease preferred TRBV28, TRBJ1-2 and TRBJ2-5. Persistent Graves' patients had lower TCR diversity than newly diagnosed ones.

CDR3 length equals 16 residues. The germline V and J ends were trimmed by 4 bases and 3 bases, with 15 bases remaining between them. This clonotype was seen ten or more times. Antigen: not known. In addition, the sample was reused for a study of T cells in Graves' hyperthyroidism and ophthalmopathy. That source reports: In the first-round RT-PCR of the TCR CDR3, the HTBI primer set was used.

This chain connects TRBV12-3 or TRBV12-4 to TRBJ2-2, with D possibly being TRBD2 (6 bases). This TCR was recovered from a woman aged 25 to 39 with Graves disease. Sequenced here: peripheral blood mononuclear cells (PBMCs), sampled at new diagnosis, from a patient treated with antithyroid drugs. The CDR3 sequence: CASSSRRGSDTGELFF. The CDR3 DNA sequence: TGTGCCAGCAGTTCCCGGCGGGGATCGGACACCGGGGAGCTGTTTTTT.